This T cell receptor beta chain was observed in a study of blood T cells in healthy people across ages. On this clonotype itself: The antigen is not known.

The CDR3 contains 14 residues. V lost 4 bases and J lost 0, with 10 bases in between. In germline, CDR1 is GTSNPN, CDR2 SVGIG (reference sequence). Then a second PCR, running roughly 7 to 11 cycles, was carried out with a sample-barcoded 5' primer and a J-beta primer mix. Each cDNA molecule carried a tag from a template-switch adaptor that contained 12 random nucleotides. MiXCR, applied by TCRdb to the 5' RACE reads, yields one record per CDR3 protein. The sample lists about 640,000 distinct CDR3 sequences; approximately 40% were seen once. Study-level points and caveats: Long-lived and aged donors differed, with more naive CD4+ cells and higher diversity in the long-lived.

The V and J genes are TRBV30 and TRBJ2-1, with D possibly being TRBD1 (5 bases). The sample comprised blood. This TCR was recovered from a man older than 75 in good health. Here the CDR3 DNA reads TGTGCCTGGAACCAGGGTAGCTCCTACAATGAGCAGTTCTTC. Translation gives CAWNQGSSYNEQFF.